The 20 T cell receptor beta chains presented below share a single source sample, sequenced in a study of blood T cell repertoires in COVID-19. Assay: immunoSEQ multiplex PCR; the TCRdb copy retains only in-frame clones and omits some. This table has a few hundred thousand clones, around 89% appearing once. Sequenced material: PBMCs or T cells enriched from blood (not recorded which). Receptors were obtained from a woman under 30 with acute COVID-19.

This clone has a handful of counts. The CDR3, as DNA: TGTGCCAGCCATGGACAGCCCTTAGGCACAGATACGCAGTATTTT. Residues: CASHGQPLGTDTQYF. This rearrangement joins TRBV28 to TRBJ2-3; a possible D gene is TRBD1 (6 bases). This CDR3 has 15 residues. Trimming shortened V by 8 bases and J by 1 base, and 16 bases separated the two germline ends. CDR1 MDHEN and CDR2 SYDVKM come from the germline V gene.

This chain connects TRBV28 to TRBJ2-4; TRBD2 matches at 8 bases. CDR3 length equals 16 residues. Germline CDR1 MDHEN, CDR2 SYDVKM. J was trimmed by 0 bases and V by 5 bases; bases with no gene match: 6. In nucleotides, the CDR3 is TGTGCCAGCAGTAGCGGGGGTCAAATAGCCAAAAACATTCAGTACTTC. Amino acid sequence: CASSSGGQIAKNIQYF.

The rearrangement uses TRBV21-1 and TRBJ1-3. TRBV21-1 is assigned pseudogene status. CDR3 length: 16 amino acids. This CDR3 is CASSKGRRVSGNTIYF. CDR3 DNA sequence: TGTGCCAGCAGCAAAGGGAGGCGGGTCTCTGGAAACACCATATATTTT.

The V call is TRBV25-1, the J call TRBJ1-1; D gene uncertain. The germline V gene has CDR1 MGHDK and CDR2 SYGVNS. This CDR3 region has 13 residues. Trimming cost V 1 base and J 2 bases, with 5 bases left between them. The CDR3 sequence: CASSESRNTEAFF. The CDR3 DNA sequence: TGTGCCAGCAGTGAATCGAGAAACACTGAAGCTTTCTTT.

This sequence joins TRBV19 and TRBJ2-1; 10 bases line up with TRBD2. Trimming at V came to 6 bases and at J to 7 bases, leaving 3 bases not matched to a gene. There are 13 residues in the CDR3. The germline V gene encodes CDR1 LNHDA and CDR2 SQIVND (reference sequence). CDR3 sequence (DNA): TGTGCCAGTAGAGCGGGAGGGCGAAATGAGCAGTTCTTC. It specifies CASRAGGRNEQFF.

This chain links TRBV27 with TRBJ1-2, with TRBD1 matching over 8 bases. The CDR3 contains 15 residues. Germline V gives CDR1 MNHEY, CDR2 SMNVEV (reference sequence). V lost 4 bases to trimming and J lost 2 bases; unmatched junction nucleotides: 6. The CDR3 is CASSYSTGANYGYTF. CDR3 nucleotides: TGTGCCAGCAGTTACTCGACAGGGGCGAACTATGGCTACACCTTC.

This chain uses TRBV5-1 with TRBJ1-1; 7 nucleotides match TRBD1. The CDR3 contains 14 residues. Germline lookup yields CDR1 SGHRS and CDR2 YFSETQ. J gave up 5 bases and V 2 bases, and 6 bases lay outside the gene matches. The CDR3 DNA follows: TGCGCCAGCAGCTTCTCGACAGGGAGTACTGAAGCTTTCTTT. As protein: CASSFSTGSTEAFF.

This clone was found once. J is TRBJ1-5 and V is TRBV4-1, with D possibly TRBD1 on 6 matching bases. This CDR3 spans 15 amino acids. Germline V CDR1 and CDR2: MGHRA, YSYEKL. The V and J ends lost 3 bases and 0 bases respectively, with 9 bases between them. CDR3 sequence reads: CASSQGAHSNQPQHF. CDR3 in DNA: TGCGCCAGCAGCCAGGGGGCCCATAGCAATCAGCCCCAGCATTTT.

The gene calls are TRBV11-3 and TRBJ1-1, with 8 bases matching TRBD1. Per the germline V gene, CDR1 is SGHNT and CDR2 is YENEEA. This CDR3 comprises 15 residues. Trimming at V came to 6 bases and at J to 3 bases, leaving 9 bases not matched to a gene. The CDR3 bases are TGTGCCAGCAGGTACTCAGGGGGCTGGGACACTGAAGCTTTCTTT. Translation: CASRYSGGWDTEAFF.

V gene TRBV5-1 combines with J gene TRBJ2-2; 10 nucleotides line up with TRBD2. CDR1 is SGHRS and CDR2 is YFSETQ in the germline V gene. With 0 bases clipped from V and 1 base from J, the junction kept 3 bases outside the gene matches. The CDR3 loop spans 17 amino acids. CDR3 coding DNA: TGCGCCAGCAGCTTGGGTACTAGCGGGGTGAACACCGGGGAGCTGTTTTTT. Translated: CASSLGTSGVNTGELFF.

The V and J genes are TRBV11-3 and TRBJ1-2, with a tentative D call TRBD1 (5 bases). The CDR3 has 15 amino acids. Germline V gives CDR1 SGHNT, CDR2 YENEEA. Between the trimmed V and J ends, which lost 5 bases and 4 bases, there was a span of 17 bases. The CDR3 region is CASSPAGGLVYGYTF. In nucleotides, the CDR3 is TGTGCCAGCAGCCCAGCGGGGGGATTGGTCTATGGCTACACCTTC.

Here the CDR3 reads CASSRQGWDTEAFF. The DNA of the CDR3 is TGTGCCAGCAGCAGGCAGGGATGGGACACTGAAGCTTTCTTT. This chain connects TRBV7-3 to TRBJ1-1; D is perhaps TRBD1 (5 bases). V shed 5 bases and J shed 3 bases, with 13 bases lying between them. Germline CDR1 is SGHTA and CDR2 is FQGTGA. This CDR3 spans 14 amino acids.

As DNA, the CDR3 is TGTGCCAGCACAGGGGAAAATAATGAAAAACTGTTTTTT. It specifies CASTGENNEKLFF. The V call is TRBV27, the J call TRBJ1-4; TRBD1 is a possible D gene (6 bases). Per the germline V gene, CDR1 is MNHEY and CDR2 is SMNVEV (reference sequence). The V and J ends lost 7 bases and 4 bases respectively, with 10 bases between them. This CDR3 region has 13 residues.

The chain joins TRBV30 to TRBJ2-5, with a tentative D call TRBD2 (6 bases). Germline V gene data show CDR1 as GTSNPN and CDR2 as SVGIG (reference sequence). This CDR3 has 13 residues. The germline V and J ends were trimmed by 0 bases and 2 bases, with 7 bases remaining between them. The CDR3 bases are TGTGCCTGGAGTGTACGGGGGCAAGAGACCCAGTACTTC. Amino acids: CAWSVRGQETQYF.

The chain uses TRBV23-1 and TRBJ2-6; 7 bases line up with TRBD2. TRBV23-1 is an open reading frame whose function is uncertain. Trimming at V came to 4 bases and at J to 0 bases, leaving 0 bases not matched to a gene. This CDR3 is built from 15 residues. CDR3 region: CASSREGSGANVLTF. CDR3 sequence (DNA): TGCGCCAGCAGTCGGGAGGGCTCTGGGGCCAACGTCCTGACTTTC.

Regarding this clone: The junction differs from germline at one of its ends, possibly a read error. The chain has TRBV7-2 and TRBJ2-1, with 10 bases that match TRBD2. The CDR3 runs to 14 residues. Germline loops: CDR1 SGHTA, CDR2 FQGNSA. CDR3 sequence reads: CASSLAGDRNEQFF. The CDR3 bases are TGTGCCAGCAGCCTAGCGGGAGATAGGAATGAGCAGTTCTTC.

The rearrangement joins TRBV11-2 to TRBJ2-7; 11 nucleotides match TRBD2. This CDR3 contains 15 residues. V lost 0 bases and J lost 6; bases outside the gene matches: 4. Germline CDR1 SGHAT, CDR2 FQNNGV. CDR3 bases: TGTGCCAGCAGCTTAGAACTAGCGGGAGTCAGCGAGCAGTACTTC. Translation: CASSLELAGVSEQYF. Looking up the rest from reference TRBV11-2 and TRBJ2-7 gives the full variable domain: EAGVAQSPRYKIIEKRQSVAFWCNPISGHATLYWYQQILGQGPKLLIQFQNNGVVDDSQLPKDRFSAERLKGVDSTLKIQPAKLEDSAVYLCASSLELAGVSEQYFGPGTRLTVT.

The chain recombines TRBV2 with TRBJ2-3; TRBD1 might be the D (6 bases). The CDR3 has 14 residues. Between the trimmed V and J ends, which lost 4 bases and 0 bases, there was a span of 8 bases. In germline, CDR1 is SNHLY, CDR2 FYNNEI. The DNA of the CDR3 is TGTGCCAGCAGTGCACAGGGTAGCACAGATACGCAGTATTTT. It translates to CASSAQGSTDTQYF.

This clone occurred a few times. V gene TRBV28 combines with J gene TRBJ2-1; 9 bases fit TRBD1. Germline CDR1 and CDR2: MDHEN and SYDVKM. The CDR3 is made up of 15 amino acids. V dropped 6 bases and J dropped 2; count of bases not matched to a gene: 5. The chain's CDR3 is CASREDRGAYNEQFF. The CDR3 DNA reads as TGTGCCAGCAGGGAGGACAGGGGTGCCTACAATGAGCAGTTCTTC. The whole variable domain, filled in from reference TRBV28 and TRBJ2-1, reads DVKVTQSSRYLVKRTGEKVFLECVQDMDHENMFWYRQDPGLGLRLIYFSYDVKMKEKGDIPEGYSVSREKKERFSLILESASTNQTSMYLCASREDRGAYNEQFFGPGTRLTVL.

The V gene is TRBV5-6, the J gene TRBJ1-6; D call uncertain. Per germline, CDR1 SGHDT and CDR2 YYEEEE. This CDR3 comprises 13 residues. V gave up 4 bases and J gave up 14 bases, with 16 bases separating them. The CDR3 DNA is TGTGCCAGCAGCGCAGGACCGGGGTCATCCCTCCACTTT. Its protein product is CASSAGPGSSLHF.